The 26 T cell receptor beta chains below come from one sample, sequenced in a study of patients and donors after allogeneic stem cell transplantation. TCRdb re-analysed the RT-PCR reads in MiXCR, keeping a single row per CDR3 protein. Found here are about 960,000 distinct CDR3 sequences, 18% of them singletons; the top ten hold approximately 5.9%. The material sequenced was blood, either unsorted or a sorted T cell fraction (not recorded which). These receptors originate from a human donor who was either an allogeneic HSCT recipient or a stem cell or donor lymphocyte infusion donor (not recorded which). It is not recorded whose cells these are; they may come from a transplant donor.

This clonotype was detected ten times or more. This rearrangement joins TRBV7-8 to TRBJ1-1, with TRBD1 matching 8 bases. Germline CDR1 reads SGHVS; CDR2 reads FQNEAQ. With 5 bases clipped from V and 1 base from J, the junction kept 3 bases outside the gene matches. The CDR3 runs 14 residues. The CDR3 nucleotides read TGTGCCAGCAGCCCGCAGGGGGCGAACACTGAAGCTTTCTTT. Residues: CASSPQGANTEAFF.

The chain has TRBV18 and TRBJ2-3; D is unclear. The V end was cut by 1 base, the J end by 3 bases, with 17 bases between. This CDR3 has 17 amino acids. The V gene's germline CDR1 is KGHSH and CDR2 LQKENI. The CDR3 DNA reads TGTGCCAGCTCACCACTTCGCCTAAATCCGGATACAGATACGCAGTATTTT. This gives the protein CASSPLRLNPDTDTQYF.

In DNA, the CDR3 is TGCAGTGCTAGAGATCCTGCAGGATTGTACCAAGAGACCCAGTACTTC. Encoded protein: CSARDPAGLYQETQYF. J is TRBJ2-5 and V is TRBV20-1; D remains ambiguous. Germline V CDR1 and CDR2: DFQATT, SNEGSKA (reference sequence). The CDR3 has 16 amino acids. V was cut by 0 bases and J by 0 bases, with 14 bases left in between.

This chain joins TRBV12-3 or TRBV12-4 and TRBJ2-1; unclear D gene. There are 13 residues in the CDR3. V was trimmed by 7 bases and J by 1 base, leaving 8 bases between them. This CDR3 is CASNLRSYNEQFF. CDR3 bases: TGTGCCAGCAATCTAAGGTCCTACAATGAGCAGTTCTTC.

The gene calls are TRBV11-1 and TRBJ2-1; D is undetermined. The V and J ends lost 5 bases and 10 bases respectively, with 21 bases between them. The CDR3 sequence is 15 residues long. Per the germline V gene, CDR1 is SGHAT and CDR2 is FQDESV (reference sequence). Here the CDR3 reads CASSVIHKALREQFF. For the CDR3, the DNA is TGTGCCAGCAGCGTAATCCACAAGGCTCTTCGGGAGCAGTTCTTC.

At least ten counts were recorded for this clonotype. The chain recombines TRBV12-3 or TRBV12-4 with TRBJ2-1; the D is unclear. CDR3 length: 12 amino acids. Trimming removed 0 bases from V and 11 bases from J, with 8 bases in between. CDR3 sequence reads: CASSLAKSKQFF. As DNA, the CDR3 is TGTGCCAGCAGTTTAGCGAAGAGTAAGCAGTTCTTC.

This clonotype was seen ten or more times. V is TRBV12-3 or TRBV12-4 and J is TRBJ2-5; tentative D call: TRBD2 (6 bases). Trimming pared 1 base from V and 2 bases from J, leaving 14 bases between. The CDR3 is 16 residues long. The CDR3 nucleotides read TGTGCCAGCAGTTTAGTGGGACTGCCCCCGCAAGAGACCCAGTACTTC. This sequence encodes CASSLVGLPPQETQYF.

V is TRBV5-1 and J is TRBJ1-1, with D hard to call. CDR3 size: 15 residues. Per germline, CDR1 SGHRS and CDR2 YFSETQ. The V end was cut by 0 bases, the J end by 0 bases, with 9 bases between. The CDR3 is CASSLARGLNTEAFF. CDR3 nucleotides: TGCGCCAGCAGCTTGGCCCGGGGATTGAACACTGAAGCTTTCTTT. The full variable domain, its missing parts supplied by reference TRBV5-1 and TRBJ1-1, is KAGVTQTPRYLIKTRGQQVTLSCSPISGHRSVSWYQQTPGQGLQFLFEYFSETQRNKGNFPGRFSGRQFSNSRSEMNVSTLELGDSALYLCASSLARGLNTEAFFGQGTRLTVV.

As DNA, the CDR3 is TGTGCCACCAGCATTAATTATCAGCCCCAGCATTTT. Its translation is CATSINYQPQHF. The V gene is TRBV15, the J gene TRBJ1-5; no reliable D call. CDR1 LNHNV and CDR2 YYDKDF come from the germline V gene (reference sequence). The CDR3 extends over 12 amino acids. Trimming cost V 4 bases and J 5 bases, with 6 bases left between them.

This clonotype was observed many times. This chain links TRBV27 with TRBJ2-7; D perhaps matches TRBD1 (6 bases). Looked up from germline, CDR1 is MNHEY and CDR2 is SMNVEV (reference sequence). CDR3 size: 13 residues. V was shortened by 1 base and J by 5 bases, with 9 bases between the two germline ends. The CDR3 region is CASSLYRENEQYF. Here the CDR3 DNA reads TGTGCCAGCAGTTTATACAGGGAGAACGAGCAGTACTTC.

This clonotype has just a few counts. This rearrangement joins TRBV5-8 to TRBJ2-4; a weak D match, TRBD1 (6 bases). The CDR3 runs to 14 residues. With 4 bases removed from V and 6 bases from J, the gap between germline ends came to 14 bases. Germline values: CDR1 SGHTS, CDR2 YDEGEE. CDR3 coding DNA: TGTGCCAGCAGCCCCCAGGTCAGGGGAAACATTCAGTACTTC. It codes for CASSPQVRGNIQYF.

This clonotype was seen more than once but under ten times. The genes are TRBV7-3 and TRBJ2-1; D might be TRBD2 (6 bases). Trimming removed 2 bases at V and 5 bases at J, with 13 bases between. Germline CDR1 is SGHTA and CDR2 is FQGTGA. The CDR3 sequence is 15 residues long. CDR3 loop: CASSLSGASDNEQFF. Here the CDR3 DNA reads TGTGCCAGCAGCTTATCGGGCGCTAGCGACAATGAGCAGTTCTTC.

This sequence joins TRBV12-3 or TRBV12-4 and TRBJ1-1; D might be TRBD1 (5 bases). The length of the CDR3 is 15 residues. V shed 6 bases and J shed 0 bases, with 14 bases lying between them. CDR3 residues: CASRTELVMNTEAFF. The CDR3 DNA reads TGTGCCAGCAGGACAGAGTTAGTTATGAACACTGAAGCTTTCTTT.

The rearrangement links TRBV7-8 to TRBJ2-1, with TRBD2 identical over 13 bases. The CDR3 covers 16 residues. Germline V CDR1 and CDR2: SGHVS, FQNEAQ. With V trimmed by 4 bases and J by 12 bases, 12 bases remained unmatched. Here the CDR3 reads CASSSDVGLAGWWQFF. CDR3 DNA: TGTGCCAGCAGCTCAGATGTGGGACTAGCGGGATGGTGGCAGTTCTTC.

The sample holds a few counts of this clonotype. This chain links TRBV29-1 with TRBJ2-7; 9 nucleotides match TRBD1. The CDR3 is 13 residues long. With V trimmed by 7 bases and J by 6 bases, 10 bases remained unmatched. CDR1 SQVTM and CDR2 ANQGSEA come from the germline V gene. The CDR3 here is CSATGQGRVEQYF. The DNA for the CDR3 is TGCAGCGCTACAGGACAGGGGAGGGTCGAGCAGTACTTC.

This clonotype turned up a few times. The genes are TRBV6-1 and TRBJ2-1; possible D gene TRBD2, 6 bases. Germline CDR1 is MNHNS and CDR2 is SASEGT. The CDR3 length is 11 residues. The V end was cut by 4 bases, the J end by 10 bases, with 8 bases between. In DNA, the CDR3 is TGTGCCAGCAGTGGACTAGTAGAGCAGTTCTTC. Protein: CASSGLVEQFF.

This clonotype was observed a handful of times. The chain has TRBV6-2 or TRBV6-3 and TRBJ2-7; D may be TRBD1 (6 bases). The CDR3 has 14 residues. Germline assignment: CDR1 MNHEY and CDR2 SVGEGT. V was pared by 1 base and J by 3 bases, with 10 bases between. CDR3 in amino acids: CASSYYGQHYEQYF. CDR3 in DNA: TGTGCCAGCAGTTACTACGGACAGCACTACGAGCAGTACTTC.

In this sample, this clonotype turned up a few times. The chain recombines TRBV14 with TRBJ2-1, with 13 nucleotides matching TRBD2. Germline V lookup: CDR1 SGHDN, CDR2 FVKESK. V was clipped by 4 bases and J by 0 bases; unmatched bases: 6. The CDR3 length is 18 residues. CDR3 residues: CASSRGLAGFSSYNEQFF. Here the CDR3 DNA reads TGTGCCAGCAGCCGGGGACTAGCGGGATTCAGCTCCTACAATGAGCAGTTCTTC.

This clonotype has only a few counts. The gene calls are TRBV6-1 and TRBJ2-7; D remains ambiguous. Germline-derived CDR1 and CDR2 are MNHNS and SASEGT. The CDR3 consists of 14 residues. Trimming shortened V by 4 bases and J by 2 bases, and 12 bases separated the two germline ends. The CDR3 protein is CASSAGLTPYEQYF. The CDR3 region has the DNA TGTGCCAGCAGTGCCGGGTTGACCCCCTACGAGCAGTACTTC.

This chain links TRBV6-1 with TRBJ1-4, with D unresolved. CDR1 and CDR2 (germline): MNHNS, SASEGT. V was clipped by 6 bases and J by 8 bases, with 16 bases between them. CDR3 length: 14 amino acids. The CDR3: CASRLDVGSEKLFF. The CDR3, as DNA: TGTGCCAGCAGGCTGGACGTGGGGAGCGAAAAACTGTTTTTT.

This clonotype has a handful of counts. The genes are TRBV7-9 and TRBJ1-5, with 7 bases fitting TRBD1. Trimming took 5 bases from V and 0 from J; bases not matched to a gene: 4. The CDR3 has 15 amino acids. CDR1 and CDR2 (germline): SEHNR, FQNEAQ (reference sequence). The CDR3 sequence is CASSEGAYSNQPQHF. In DNA form, the CDR3 reads TGTGCCAGCAGCGAGGGGGCCTATAGCAATCAGCCCCAGCATTTT.

J is TRBJ2-7 and V is TRBV27; tentatively, D is TRBD2 (6 bases). In germline, CDR1 is MNHEY, CDR2 SMNVEV (reference sequence). This CDR3 has 14 amino acids. Trimming stripped 6 bases from V and 8 bases from J, with 20 bases between. The CDR3 bases are TGTGCCAGCAGATTCGGGGGTCGATCTGGAAAGCAGTACTTC. Its translation is CASRFGGRSGKQYF.

This clonotype has only a few counts. The chain has TRBV19 and TRBJ2-7, with D perhaps being TRBD1 or TRBD2 (5 bases each). This CDR3 has 17 amino acids. Germline V gives CDR1 LNHDA, CDR2 SQIVND (reference sequence). Trimming removed 5 bases from V and 1 base from J, with 21 bases in between. The CDR3 DNA reads as TGTGCCAGTAGTGTGGATGCCGGGACCACTTTTTCCTACGAGCAGTACTTC. Protein product: CASSVDAGTTFSYEQYF.

This sequence joins TRBV9 and TRBJ2-7, with a weak D call TRBD1 (6 bases). Germline V lookup: CDR1 SGDLS, CDR2 YYNGEE. This CDR3 is built from 15 residues. V lost 3 bases, J lost 0 bases, and 13 bases lay in between. In nucleotides, the CDR3 is TGTGCCAGCAGCGCCCTAGGGGGTAACTCCTACGAGCAGTACTTC. Encoded protein: CASSALGGNSYEQYF.

This clonotype was seen a few times. The chain recombines TRBV29-1 with TRBJ2-1; D gene uncertain. In germline, CDR1 is SQVTM, CDR2 ANQGSEA. This CDR3 is 13 amino acids long. Trimming left V 4 bases short and J 4 bases short, with 11 bases between. CDR3 sequence: CSVALLRYNEQFF. The DNA for the CDR3 is TGCAGCGTTGCACTCCTCCGTTACAATGAGCAGTTCTTC.

Only a few counts were recorded for this clonotype. The chain combines TRBV20-1 with TRBJ1-1; TRBD1 agrees at 7 bases. The V gene end was trimmed by 3 bases and the J gene end by 0 bases; junction bases not matched to a gene: 7. In germline, CDR1 is DFQATT, CDR2 SNEGSKA (reference sequence). The CDR3 covers 15 residues. For the CDR3, the DNA is TGCAGTGCTAGGAAGGGGGCACCTATGAACACTGAAGCTTTCTTT. It yields the protein CSARKGAPMNTEAFF.